This T cell receptor (beta chain) was retrieved from a study of blood T cell repertoires in COVID-19. Study summary: Whether acute or convalescent, the COVID-19 samples came from the United States, Italy and Spain. The cDNA or gDNA used as material had been derived from T cells, B-cell-depleted T cells, or PBMCs.

Authors' data handling: Quantification of nucleated cells was approximated via reference gene primer amplification. Some clones are missing from TCRdb's copy, which holds only in-frame ones; the method was immunoSEQ multiplex PCR. V and J calls and clone size come straight from that table; D and trimming were deduced from the DNA. The sample records 84,000 or so clones, 80% being singletons. The sample consisted of peripheral blood. This receptor was obtained from a woman between 35 and 50 years old with active or convalescent COVID-19.

The CDR3 DNA is TGTGCCAGCAGCGCTGCGGTCCCTAATTCACCCCTCCACTTT. This gives the protein CASSAAVPNSPLHF. The chain combines TRBV5-5 with TRBJ1-6, with unresolved D. Germline CDR1 reads SGHKS; CDR2 reads YYEKEE (reference sequence). The CDR3 has 14 residues. Trimming shortened V by 4 bases and J by 6 bases, and 11 bases separated the two germline ends.